The T cell receptor beta chain described here comes from a study of human T cells and chemical hapten exposure. Study-level background: Per-sample TCR yield variation was attributed mainly to small pooled library volume differences.

For the library, individual cDNA molecules each received unique molecular identifiers. Under the authors' procedure: Per sample, the median was around 96,000 TCRs, with values from roughly 25,000 to 750,000. TCRdb reanalysed the reads using MiXCR and keeps one entry per CDR3 protein. The V and J calls follow TCRdb's processing rather than the paper's. The sample lists about 120,000 distinct CDR3 sequences, over 7% occurring once. Trimming left V 1 base short and J 10 bases short, with 17 bases between. Germline lookup yields CDR1 MNHNY and CDR2 SVGAGI (reference sequence). This CDR3 comprises 16 residues. Unfractionated whole blood was the source of the extracted total RNA. General study points: TCRs above 1 in 1000 frequency stayed constant with DPC sensitization.

This clonotype came up many times. Its antigen is as yet unknown. The chain joins TRBV6-6 to TRBJ1-6, with TRBD1 as a possible D gene (6 bases). Sequencing was performed on whole blood. The source is a human donor in good health. Some clones in this sample may be carry-over from other donors' samples. This chain's CDR3 is CASSYYRTAGPSPLHF. The CDR3 DNA sequence: TGTGCCAGCAGTTACTACAGGACAGCCGGACCCTCACCCCTCCACTTT.